The 25 T cell receptor beta chains listed next were all sequenced from one sample in a study of T cells after yellow fever vaccination. TCRdb passed the 5' RACE reads through MiXCR, listing each CDR3 protein once. The sample contains hundreds of thousands of distinct CDR3 sequences, about 14% of which appear only once. This material consisted of PBMCs, taken on the day of the yellow fever booster vaccination. Source of these receptors: a man aged 25-45 years who received the YFV17D yellow fever vaccine.

This clonotype was seen more than once but under ten times. The rearrangement links TRBV29-1 to TRBJ2-4; perhaps D is TRBD1 or TRBD2 (5 bases each). The ends were cut back, 7 bases at V and 5 bases at J, with 15 bases in the middle. This CDR3 contains 13 residues. Germline V CDR1 and CDR2: SQVTM, ANQGSEA. CDR3 protein: CSGIGTPENIQYF. As DNA, the CDR3 is TGCAGCGGAATCGGGACCCCGGAAAACATTCAGTACTTC.

CDR3 in DNA: TGTGCCAGCAGCTTAGGGGACAGAAATCAGCCCCAGCATTTT. Translating it yields CASSLGDRNQPQHF. The V call is TRBV7-2, the J call TRBJ1-5; 7 bases match TRBD1. Trimming removed 1 base from V and 4 bases from J; junction bases left unmatched: 1. Germline V gene data show CDR1 as SGHTA and CDR2 as FQGNSA. There are 14 residues in the CDR3.

The chain has TRBV20-1 and TRBJ2-3, with TRBD2 identical over 12 bases. CDR3 length: 14 residues. In germline, CDR1 is DFQATT, CDR2 SNEGSKA (reference sequence). V gave up 6 bases and J gave up 1 base; unmatched junction bases: 2. CDR3 in DNA: TGCAGTGCAAGACTAGCGGGGGGCACAGATACGCAGTATTTT. Translating gives CSARLAGGTDTQYF.

There are many counts of this clonotype. This chain links TRBV28 with TRBJ1-5, with TRBD1 as a possible D gene (5 bases). CDR3 length: 15 residues. Trimming left V 1 base short and J 6 bases short, with 13 bases between. Germline-derived CDR1 and CDR2 are MDHEN and SYDVKM. CDR3 amino acids: CASSLLGQGGQPQHF. The CDR3 bases are TGTGCCAGCAGTTTATTGGGGCAGGGAGGTCAGCCCCAGCATTTT.

The J gene is TRBJ1-1, the V gene TRBV23-1, with TRBD1 matching 9 bases. TRBV23-1 is an ORF, with its function uncertain. V shed 8 bases and J 5 bases; nucleotides not matched to a gene: 6. The CDR3 has 13 amino acids. CDR3 sequence reads: CASVQGADTEAFF. CDR3 nucleotide sequence: TGCGCCAGCGTACAGGGGGCGGATACTGAAGCTTTCTTT.

The chain uses TRBV7-6 and TRBJ1-3; D is unclear. The germline V gene encodes CDR1 SGHVS and CDR2 FNYEAQ. The ends were cut back, 2 bases at V and 1 base at J, with 18 bases in the middle. The length of the CDR3 is 18 residues. This CDR3 reads CASSLRPSYLLSGNTIYF. DNA for the CDR3: TGTGCCAGCAGCTTAAGACCGAGCTACCTTTTATCTGGAAACACCATATATTTT.

This clonotype was detected a few times. This chain uses TRBV5-1 with TRBJ2-3; D tentatively fits TRBD1 or TRBD2 (5 bases each). CDR1 is SGHRS, CDR2 YFSETQ, per germline. V was trimmed by 1 base and J by 1 base, leaving 10 bases between them. CDR3 length: 15 amino acids. CDR3 residues: CASSLMGVGTDTQYF. In nucleotides, the CDR3 is TGCGCCAGCAGCTTGATGGGGGTGGGCACAGATACGCAGTATTTT.

The table lists this clonotype with a few counts. The genes are TRBV29-1 and TRBJ2-5, with a possible D match to TRBD2 (5 bases). Per germline, CDR1 SQVTM and CDR2 ANQGSEA. This CDR3 contains 12 residues. The ends were cut back, 3 bases at V and 4 bases at J, with 9 bases in the middle. The CDR3, as DNA: TGCAGCGTTGATCGCGGGTCAGAGACCCAGTACTTC. Its translation: CSVDRGSETQYF.

This clonotype was detected a few times. The V and J genes are TRBV7-2 and TRBJ2-7; no definite D call. Per germline, CDR1 SGHTA and CDR2 FQGNSA. This CDR3 is built from 14 residues. Trimming left V 1 base short and J 4 bases short, with 11 bases between. CDR3 residues: CASSLGLGQYEQYF. CDR3 sequence (DNA): TGTGCCAGCAGCTTAGGTCTTGGGCAGTACGAGCAGTACTTC.

This chain connects TRBV19 to TRBJ1-5, with 7 bases matching TRBD1. Germline V lookup: CDR1 LNHDA, CDR2 SQIVND (reference sequence). V lost 1 base and J lost 7; bases outside the gene matches: 7. The CDR3 loop spans 15 amino acids. The CDR3 loop is CASSIGGGGRQPQHF. The CDR3 DNA sequence: TGTGCCAGTAGTATAGGTGGAGGGGGCAGGCAGCCCCAGCATTTT. Variable domain in full (rest from reference TRBV19 and TRBJ1-5): DGGITQSPKYLFRKEGQNVTLSCEQNLNHDAMYWYRQDPGQGLRLIYYSQIVNDFQKGDIAEGYSVSREKKESFPLTVTSAQKNPTAFYLCASSIGGGGRQPQHFGDGTRLSIL.

The gene calls are TRBV5-1 and TRBJ2-2, with no clear D. The CDR3 runs 12 residues. Germline CDR1 SGHRS, CDR2 YFSETQ. V was trimmed by 5 bases and J by 5 bases, leaving 7 bases between them. CDR3 sequence reads: CASRFVTGELFF. The CDR3 region has the DNA TGCGCCAGCAGATTCGTGACCGGGGAGCTGTTTTTT.

The chain joins TRBV7-2 to TRBJ2-1; D is uncertain. Germline values: CDR1 SGHTA, CDR2 FQGNSA. The CDR3 is made up of 15 amino acids. Trimming cost V 6 bases and J 4 bases, with 16 bases left between them. This chain's CDR3 is CASSKTSQVYNEQFF. CDR3 bases: TGTGCCAGCAGTAAGACCTCCCAAGTTTACAATGAGCAGTTCTTC.

The chain uses TRBV4-3 and TRBJ2-7, with D possibly being TRBD1 (6 bases). This CDR3 comprises 14 residues. V was pared by 1 base and J by 6 bases, with 13 bases between. The V gene's germline CDR1 is LGHNA and CDR2 YSLEER. The CDR3 bases are TGCGCCAGCAGCCAAGCGGCAGGGGCCTCCGAGCAGTACTTC. It is translated as CASSQAAGASEQYF.

This clonotype was detected a few times. The chain carries TRBV5-1 and TRBJ2-7; no reliable D call. This CDR3 spans 14 amino acids. Trimming pared 0 bases from V and 3 bases from J, leaving 10 bases between. CDR1 and CDR2 from the germline V gene are SGHRS and YFSETQ. The CDR3 DNA reads TGCGCCAGCAGCTTGGCCCAGAATCGCTACGAGCAGTACTTC. Its translation: CASSLAQNRYEQYF. Using reference TRBV5-1 and TRBJ2-7 for the parts outside the CDR3, the full variable domain is KAGVTQTPRYLIKTRGQQVTLSCSPISGHRSVSWYQQTPGQGLQFLFEYFSETQRNKGNFPGRFSGRQFSNSRSEMNVSTLELGDSALYLCASSLAQNRYEQYFGPGTRLTVT.

This clonotype was seen only a few times. The chain joins TRBV6-1 to TRBJ2-1, with 15 bases that match TRBD2. This CDR3 contains 16 residues. The J segment lost 4 bases and the V segment lost 7 bases, leaving 5 bases of the junction unmatched. Germline-derived CDR1 and CDR2 are MNHNS and SASEGT. The CDR3 is CASTGLAGGLYNEQFF. DNA for the CDR3: TGTGCCAGCACGGGACTAGCGGGAGGATTATACAATGAGCAGTTCTTC.

The chain links TRBV5-1 to TRBJ2-2, with unresolved D. V was clipped by 3 bases and J by 0 bases, with 6 bases between them. This CDR3 spans 14 amino acids. Germline V gene sequence: CDR1 SGHRS, CDR2 YFSETQ. The CDR3 DNA reads as TGCGCCAGCAGCTCAAATACGAACACCGGGGAGCTGTTTTTT. Protein product: CASSSNTNTGELFF.

This clonotype showed up just a few times. The CDR3 region has the DNA TGTGCCAGCAGCCCCCGGAGGGGAAACTACGAGCAGTACTTC. Protein sequence: CASSPRRGNYEQYF. The chain carries TRBV7-8 and TRBJ2-7, with D maybe TRBD2 (6 bases). The CDR3 spans 14 residues. V was clipped by 5 bases and J by 3 bases, with 14 bases between them. Germline V CDR1 and CDR2: SGHVS, FQNEAQ.

The rearrangement links TRBV5-1 to TRBJ2-5, with D tentatively TRBD1 (6 bases). This CDR3 has 14 residues. The ends were cut back, 4 bases at V and 3 bases at J, with 13 bases in the middle. From germline, CDR1 is SGHRS and CDR2 YFSETQ. CDR3 nucleotide sequence: TGCGCCAGCAGCCCGCAGGGGCCCGAAGAGACCCAGTACTTC. This sequence encodes CASSPQGPEETQYF. Using reference TRBV5-1 and TRBJ2-5 for the parts outside the CDR3, the full variable domain is KAGVTQTPRYLIKTRGQQVTLSCSPISGHRSVSWYQQTPGQGLQFLFEYFSETQRNKGNFPGRFSGRQFSNSRSEMNVSTLELGDSALYLCASSPQGPEETQYFGPGTRLLVL.

This chain joins TRBV11-2 and TRBJ2-6, with D possibly being TRBD2 (6 bases). This CDR3 is 18 amino acids long. Between the trimmed V and J ends, which lost 4 bases and 1 base, there was a span of 17 bases. Germline assignment: CDR1 SGHAT and CDR2 FQNNGV. The CDR3 DNA sequence: TGTGCCAGCAGCTCCGGGACTTCCCTTTCTTCTGGGGCCAACGTCCTGACTTTC. Residues: CASSSGTSLSSGANVLTF.

This clonotype occurred a few times. This chain uses TRBV6-1 with TRBJ2-6; D is undetermined. V was pared by 5 bases and J by 4 bases, with 12 bases between. The CDR3 extends over 15 amino acids. CDR1 and CDR2 from the germline V gene are MNHNS and SASEGT. The CDR3 loop is CASSKIRHGANVLTF. CDR3 sequence (DNA): TGTGCCAGCAGTAAAATTAGGCACGGGGCCAACGTCCTGACTTTC.

This chain connects TRBV7-3 to TRBJ1-1; D gene uncertain. V was cut by 5 bases and J by 5 bases, with 12 bases left in between. The CDR3 totals 13 residues. Per the germline V gene, CDR1 is SGHTA and CDR2 is FQGTGA. As DNA, the CDR3 is TGTGCCAGCAGCCAGACGGATGGGACTGAAGCTTTCTTT. Encoded protein: CASSQTDGTEAFF.

CDR3 protein: CAISATANQETQYF. CDR3 coding DNA: TGTGCCATCAGTGCGACAGCGAACCAAGAGACCCAGTACTTC. V is TRBV10-3 and J is TRBJ2-5, with D possibly TRBD1 on 5 matching bases. The ends were cut back, 4 bases at V and 0 bases at J, with 9 bases in the middle. The CDR3 covers 14 residues. Germline lookup yields CDR1 ENHRY and CDR2 SYGVKD.

V gene TRBV20-1 combines with J gene TRBJ1-5; TRBD1 aligns across 7 bases. Germline assignment: CDR1 DFQATT and CDR2 SNEGSKA (reference sequence). The CDR3 extends over 13 amino acids. J lost 4 bases, V lost 2 bases, and 2 bases had no gene match. CDR3 loop: CSARKTGNQPQHF. The CDR3, as DNA: TGCAGTGCTAGAAAGACAGGGAATCAGCCCCAGCATTTT.

This clonotype was seen repeatedly, ten times or more. This chain connects TRBV19 to TRBJ1-1; 7 bases match TRBD1. V gave up 7 bases and J gave up 5 bases; unmatched junction bases: 4. Germline CDR1 reads LNHDA; CDR2 reads SQIVND (reference sequence). The CDR3 extends over 12 amino acids. In DNA form, the CDR3 reads TGTGCCAGTAAACACAGGGGTACTGAAGCTTTCTTT. Translation gives CASKHRGTEAFF.

The chain links TRBV3-1 to TRBJ1-2; unclear D gene. The CDR3 consists of 12 residues. V gave up 1 base and J gave up 6 bases, with 6 bases separating them. CDR1 is LGHDT and CDR2 is YNNKEL in the germline V gene (reference sequence). CDR3 sequence reads: CASSQVRDGYTF. The CDR3, as DNA: TGTGCCAGCAGCCAAGTTCGGGATGGCTACACCTTC.